This TCR beta chain came from a study of OX40 agonist ivuxolimab in advanced cancers. As for the study in general: Partial response was recorded in three patients: one hepatocellular carcinoma and two cutaneous melanoma cases. Study observations and caveats: Average numbers of expanded clones were greater in CD8+ T cells than in CD4+.

This clone came up once. The antigen remains undetermined. Data came from immunoSEQ multiplex PCR; TCRdb stores just in-frame clones and leaves some out. The data contain 65,000 to 95,000 clones, more than 70% of them seen just once; the ten biggest clones take up around 0.19%. Germline V lookup: CDR1 MNHEY, CDR2 SMNVEV (reference sequence). The CDR3 is 9 residues long. Trimming removed 8 bases at V and 13 bases at J, with 9 bases between. The chain is built from TRBV27 and TRBJ2-1; unclear D gene. The source was CD4+ or CD8+ T cells sorted from blood, collected in a trial of the OX40 agonist ivuxolimab. This clonotype was obtained from an adult with an advanced solid tumor such as melanoma, head and neck, liver or kidney cancer. CDR3 nucleotide sequence: TGTGCCAGCCAGAGTACCCAGTTCTTC. Residues: CASQSTQFF.